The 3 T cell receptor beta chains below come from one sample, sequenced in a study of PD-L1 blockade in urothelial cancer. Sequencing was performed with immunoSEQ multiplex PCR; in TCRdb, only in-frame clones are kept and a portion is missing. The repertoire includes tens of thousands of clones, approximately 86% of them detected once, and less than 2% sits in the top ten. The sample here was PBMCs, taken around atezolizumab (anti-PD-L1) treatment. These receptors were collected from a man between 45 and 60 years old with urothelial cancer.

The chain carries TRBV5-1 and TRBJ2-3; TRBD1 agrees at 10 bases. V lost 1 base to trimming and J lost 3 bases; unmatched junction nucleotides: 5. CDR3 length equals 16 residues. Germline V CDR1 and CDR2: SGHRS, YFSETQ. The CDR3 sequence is CASSLFGQGGTDTQYF. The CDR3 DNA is TGCGCCAGCAGCTTGTTCGGACAGGGGGGAACAGATACGCAGTATTTT.

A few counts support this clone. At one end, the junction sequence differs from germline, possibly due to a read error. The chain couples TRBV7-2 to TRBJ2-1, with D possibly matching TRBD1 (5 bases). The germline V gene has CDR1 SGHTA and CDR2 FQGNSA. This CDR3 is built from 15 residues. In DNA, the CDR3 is TGTGCCAGCACCTTAGGACAATTCCTTTACAATGAGCAGTTCTTC. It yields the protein CASTLGQFLYNEQFF.

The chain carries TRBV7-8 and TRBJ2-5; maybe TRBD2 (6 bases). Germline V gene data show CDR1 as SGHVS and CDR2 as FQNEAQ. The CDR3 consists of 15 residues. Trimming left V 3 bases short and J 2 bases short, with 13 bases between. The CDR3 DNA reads TGTGCCAGCAGCTTCCCCGGGGGAGGACAAGAGACCCAGTACTTC. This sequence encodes CASSFPGGGQETQYF.